This T cell receptor beta chain was obtained from a study of post-analysis software for immune sequencing data. Study-wide results and caveats: Controls' normalized Chao1 diversity significantly exceeded that of multiple sclerosis patients. TRBV5-6, TRBV5-1 and TRBV20-1 belonged to a set of about five TRBV segments that were more frequent in patients than controls.

As concerns this clonotype: The target antigen is unknown.

Libraries were made from TCR beta cDNA, and they carried unique molecular identifiers. Via MiXCR, TCRdb re-called the PCR reads, giving one row per CDR3 protein. The sample includes around 200,000 distinct CDR3 sequences, around 30% of them seen just once. Trimming took off 4 bases at V and 7 bases at J, with 20 bases between the two ends. The CDR3 covers 14 residues. CDR1 and CDR2 from the germline V gene are DFQATT and SNEGSKA (reference sequence). The clonotype originates from a girl under 18 with multiple sclerosis. Material: blood. The chain joins TRBV20-1 to TRBJ2-7; no clear D. In DNA, the CDR3 is TGCAGTGCTACGTCCTTATACCCCGCTGGGGAGCAGTACTTC. Residues: CSATSLYPAGEQYF.